The source of this T cell receptor (beta chain) is a study of T cell repertoires in cytomegalovirus infection. Study context: Epitope selection comprised recently identified HLA-C-restricted CMV epitopes and well-studied HLA-B-restricted CMV epitopes.

Remarks on this clonotype: What it binds is unknown. At one of its ends the junction is not consistent with the germline gene, which may arise from a read error.

This CDR3 has 15 amino acids. The germline V gene encodes CDR1 SNHLY and CDR2 FYNNEI. The study's findings and limits: HLA-C-restricted CMV clonotypes gave the most frequent clonotype in two of eight donors.

TCRdb reprocessed the reads with MiXCR, giving one entry per CDR3 protein. Counted here are roughly 860,000 distinct CDR3 sequences, approximately 30% occurring once; the ten biggest clones make up 9.5% to 15%. The clonotype was recovered from a human donor in good health (CMV status not recorded). Some clones in this sample may be carry-over from other donors' samples. The rearrangement uses TRBV2 and TRBJ2-7, with a possible D match to TRBD1 (6 bases). The sample in question was cultured CD8+ T cells from PBMCs, obtained from culture after CMV antigen stimulation. Here the CDR3 reads CASSEARGSSYEQHF. The DNA of the CDR3 is TGTGCCAGCAGTGAAGCCAGGGGAAGCTCCTACGAGCAGCACTTC.